This passage covers 30 T cell receptor beta chains from one sample sequenced in a study of cytomegalovirus exposure and HLA in healthy donors. PCR involved 60 Vbeta and 13 Jbeta primers. Profiled with immunoSEQ multiplex PCR; TCRdb holds only in-frame clones, not every one. The sample holds about 230,000 clones, 77% seen once. The sample taken for sequencing was PBMCs. The origin of the receptors is a woman aged 60-70 years in good health and CMV-seropositive.

This clone was seen more than once but under ten times. The V call is TRBV19, the J call TRBJ1-1; TRBD1 agrees at 9 bases. CDR1 is LNHDA and CDR2 is SQIVND in the germline V gene (reference sequence). J gave up 4 bases and V 4 bases, and 7 bases lay outside the gene matches. The CDR3 runs to 15 residues. CDR3 in DNA: TGTGCCAGTAGTAGGACAGGGGCGGGCGTCACTGAAGCTTTCTTT. This sequence encodes CASSRTGAGVTEAFF. The variable domain in full, with the rest retrieved from reference TRBV19 and TRBJ1-1, is DGGITQSPKYLFRKEGQNVTLSCEQNLNHDAMYWYRQDPGQGLRLIYYSQIVNDFQKGDIAEGYSVSREKKESFPLTVTSAQKNPTAFYLCASSRTGAGVTEAFFGQGTRLTVV.

J is TRBJ2-7 and V is TRBV11-2, with 7 bases that match TRBD2. With 1 base clipped from V and 2 bases from J, the junction kept 2 bases outside the gene matches. Germline CDR1 reads SGHAT; CDR2 reads FQNNGV. The CDR3 is 14 amino acids. CDR3 DNA sequence: TGTGCCAGCAGCTTAGTCGGGGGGACCTACGAGCAGTACTTC. Protein: CASSLVGGTYEQYF.

The chain recombines TRBV6-5 with TRBJ1-1; 7 nucleotides agree with TRBD1. The CDR3 extends over 16 amino acids. The trim removed 0 bases at V and 1 base at J, leaving 5 bases unmatched. Per germline, CDR1 MNHEY and CDR2 SVGAGI. CDR3 region: CASSYSQGVRNTEAFF. CDR3 coding DNA: TGTGCCAGCAGTTACTCTCAGGGGGTGAGGAACACTGAAGCTTTCTTT.

V usage is TRBV6-6 and J usage is TRBJ2-2, with D hard to call. From germline, CDR1 is MNHNY and CDR2 SVGAGI (reference sequence). There are 14 residues in the CDR3. The V gene lost 4 bases and the J gene lost 3 bases, with 9 bases spanning the gap. CDR3 coding DNA: TGTGCCAGCAGTTTCAACCGGGACACCGGGGAGCTGTTTTTT. This encodes CASSFNRDTGELFF.

The chain combines TRBV27 with TRBJ1-6; weak D call: TRBD1 (5 bases). Germline V gene sequence: CDR1 MNHEY, CDR2 SMNVEV (reference sequence). CDR3 size: 14 residues. V lost 5 bases and J lost 7, with 12 bases in between. CDR3 sequence: CASSRAGPNSPLHF. As DNA, the CDR3 is TGTGCCAGCAGTAGGGCAGGGCCAAATTCACCCCTCCACTTT.

The V and J genes are TRBV11-1 and TRBJ1-3, with D possibly matching TRBD1 (5 bases). The CDR3 is 11 amino acids. Germline V gene sequence: CDR1 SGHAT, CDR2 FQDESV (reference sequence). The V and J ends lost 8 bases and 6 bases respectively, with 8 bases between them. DNA for the CDR3: TGTGCCAGCGCGGGACCAAACACCATATATTTT. It codes for CASAGPNTIYF.

The chain carries TRBV7-9 and TRBJ2-5; D unresolved. The V end was cut by 5 bases, the J end by 0 bases, with 4 bases between. The CDR3 is made up of 12 amino acids. Germline CDR1 is SEHNR and CDR2 is FQNEAQ (reference sequence). For the CDR3, the DNA is TGTGCCAGCAGCCTGTACCAAGAGACCCAGTACTTC. Its translation: CASSLYQETQYF.

For the CDR3, the DNA is TGCAGCGGAGGGACAGGGGGCAGTGAAAAACTGTTTTTT. Translating it yields CSGGTGGSEKLFF. The gene calls are TRBV29-1 and TRBJ1-4; 12 bases fit TRBD1. CDR1 is SQVTM and CDR2 is ANQGSEA in the germline V gene. This CDR3 is 13 amino acids long. The V and J ends lost 7 bases and 7 bases, in that order; junction bases with no gene match: 4.

The chain has TRBV5-4 and TRBJ1-1; 7 nucleotides match TRBD1. Germline V gene sequence: CDR1 SGHNT, CDR2 YYREEE (reference sequence). The CDR3 is 15 residues long. The ends lost 6 bases at V and 1 base at J; junction bases unmatched: 9. Written as DNA, the CDR3 is TGTGCCAGCAACCATAAACAGGGGACGAACACTGAAGCTTTCTTT. It codes for CASNHKQGTNTEAFF. The full variable domain, with the rest looked up from reference TRBV5-4 and TRBJ1-1, is ETGVTQSPTHLIKTRGQQVTLRCSSQSGHNTVSWYQQALGQGPQFIFQYYREEENGRGNFPPRFSGLQFPNYSSELNVNALELDDSALYLCASNHKQGTNTEAFFGQGTRLTVV.

The chain uses TRBV18 and TRBJ2-1; 11 bases fit TRBD1. With 2 bases clipped from V and 4 bases from J, the junction kept 1 base outside the gene matches. The CDR3 is 15 amino acids. The germline CDR1 and CDR2 sequences are KGHSH and LQKENI. CDR3 sequence reads: CASSPGQGAYNEQFF. CDR3 in DNA: TGTGCCAGCTCACCAGGACAGGGGGCGTACAATGAGCAGTTCTTC.

The rearrangement joins TRBV18 to TRBJ2-5; 9 nucleotides agree with TRBD2. Trimming at V came to 6 bases and at J to 7 bases, leaving 12 bases not matched to a gene. Germline V gene data show CDR1 as KGHSH and CDR2 as LQKENI. The CDR3 runs to 15 residues. CDR3 in amino acids: CASSPFPGLALTQYF. The CDR3 nucleotides are TGTGCCAGCTCTCCTTTTCCGGGACTAGCTTTGACCCAGTACTTC.

The sample holds one count of this clone. The CDR3 DNA follows: TGCGCCAGCAGCCCAGGACATCGGGTTAGCTCCTATAATTCACCCCTCCACTTT. Encoded protein: CASSPGHRVSSYNSPLHF. J is TRBJ1-6 and V is TRBV5-1; possibly TRBD1 for D (5 bases). The CDR3 totals 18 residues. Germline V lookup: CDR1 SGHRS, CDR2 YFSETQ. Trimming took off 4 bases at V and 0 bases at J, with 17 bases between the two ends. The complete variable domain, with remaining parts taken from reference TRBV5-1 and TRBJ1-6, reads KAGVTQTPRYLIKTRGQQVTLSCSPISGHRSVSWYQQTPGQGLQFLFEYFSETQRNKGNFPGRFSGRQFSNSRSEMNVSTLELGDSALYLCASSPGHRVSSYNSPLHFGNGTRLTVT.

The rearrangement links TRBV28 to TRBJ2-1; D may be TRBD2 (6 bases). Looked up from germline, CDR1 is MDHEN and CDR2 is SYDVKM. The CDR3 runs 14 residues. Trimming pared 2 bases from V and 6 bases from J, leaving 11 bases between. Written as DNA, the CDR3 is TGTGCCAGCAGTTTAGCGGGGTCGCTCAATGAGCAGTTCTTC. It is translated as CASSLAGSLNEQFF.

The gene calls are TRBV6-1 and TRBJ2-7, with D maybe TRBD1 (6 bases). The CDR3 runs to 15 residues. V was trimmed by 6 bases and J by 2 bases, leaving 17 bases between them. Germline V gene data show CDR1 as MNHNS and CDR2 as SASEGT. CDR3 nucleotide sequence: TGTGCCAGCAGAAAAAACTCACAGGGAACCTACGAGCAGTACTTC. Its translation: CASRKNSQGTYEQYF.

This clone was seen only a few times. V and J are TRBV9 and TRBJ2-3; D perhaps matches TRBD2 (6 bases). The V and J ends lost 3 bases and 2 bases respectively, with 16 bases between them. The CDR3 is 16 residues long. Looked up from germline, CDR1 is SGDLS and CDR2 is YYNGEE. CDR3 coding DNA: TGTGCCAGCAGCGAGACCGGGGACTCCTTCACAGATACGCAGTATTTT. Its translation: CASSETGDSFTDTQYF.

This chain's CDR3 is CASSLYTNQPQHF. The CDR3 coding sequence is TGTGCCAGCTCCCTTTACACGAATCAGCCCCAGCATTTT. This chain connects TRBV18 to TRBJ1-5; D gene ambiguous. The germline gives CDR1 KGHSH, CDR2 LQKENI. CDR3 size: 13 residues. V was trimmed by 6 bases and J by 4 bases, leaving 10 bases between them.

The V call is TRBV4-3, the J call TRBJ1-2; D is possibly TRBD1 (6 bases). V was cut by 0 bases and J by 2 bases, with 13 bases left in between. The V gene's germline CDR1 is LGHNA and CDR2 YSLEER. The CDR3 contains 16 residues. CDR3 bases: TGCGCCAGCAGCCAAGATCGCCAGGGGCAGAACTATGGCTACACCTTC. Translating it yields CASSQDRQGQNYGYTF.

The CDR3 DNA is TGTGCCAGCTCACCGAGGCGGGCTCAGGGACCGGGGGTTTCCGAGCAGTACTTC. Amino acids: CASSPRRAQGPGVSEQYF. The V and J genes are TRBV18 and TRBJ2-7, with a tentative D call TRBD2 (6 bases). This CDR3 contains 18 residues. CDR1 and CDR2 (germline): KGHSH, LQKENI. The V and J ends lost 3 bases and 6 bases respectively, with 27 bases between them.

This clone appeared a few times. This rearrangement joins TRBV18 to TRBJ1-2; TRBD1 agrees at 7 bases. The CDR3 contains 15 residues. Germline loops: CDR1 KGHSH, CDR2 LQKENI. The ends lost 3 bases at V and 4 bases at J; junction bases unmatched: 8. The CDR3 region has the DNA TGTGCCAGCTCACCGACCACAGGGGCCGTCTATGGCTACACCTTC. Protein product: CASSPTTGAVYGYTF.

Here the CDR3 reads CASSWGDRARKLFF. The CDR3 nucleotides read TGTGCCAGCAGCTGGGGGGACAGGGCGAGAAAACTGTTTTTT. V gene TRBV11-2 combines with J gene TRBJ1-4, with TRBD1 identical over 9 bases. Germline V gene lookup returns CDR1 SGHAT and CDR2 FQNNGV. CDR3 length: 14 amino acids. J gave up 10 bases and V 4 bases, and 7 bases lay outside the gene matches.

V gene TRBV19 combines with J gene TRBJ1-1; D might be TRBD1 (5 bases). CDR3 length: 14 amino acids. Germline V gives CDR1 LNHDA, CDR2 SQIVND (reference sequence). Trimming removed 3 bases at V and 4 bases at J, with 12 bases between. CDR3 coding DNA: TGTGCCAGTAGTATGCAGGGCACCACCACTGAAGCTTTCTTT. Translation gives CASSMQGTTTEAFF.

This chain joins TRBV10-1 and TRBJ2-2; TRBD1 might be the D (5 bases). Germline V gene data show CDR1 as WNHNN and CDR2 as SYGVQD (reference sequence). V lost 4 bases and J 4 bases, leaving 7 bases between the germline ends. CDR3 length: 13 residues. The CDR3 reads CASSVTGTGELFF. The CDR3 DNA follows: TGCGCCAGCAGTGTCACAGGCACCGGGGAGCTGTTTTTT.

The V call is TRBV5-1, the J call TRBJ2-7; the match to TRBD1 covers 10 bases. In germline, CDR1 is SGHRS, CDR2 YFSETQ. The CDR3 contains 17 residues. With V trimmed by 4 bases and J by 5 bases, 15 bases remained unmatched. The CDR3, as DNA: TGCGCCAGCAGCCCGACCCGCCCGGGACAGGGGTTCGACGAGCAGTACTTC. Protein product: CASSPTRPGQGFDEQYF.

The chain joins TRBV11-3 to TRBJ1-2; D call uncertain. The V gene lost 1 base and the J gene lost 5 bases, with 8 bases spanning the gap. CDR3 length equals 13 residues. Germline V gene sequence: CDR1 SGHNT, CDR2 YENEEA. The chain's CDR3 is CASSLGSGYGYTF. In DNA form, the CDR3 reads TGTGCCAGCAGCTTAGGGTCCGGTTATGGCTACACCTTC. Variable domain in full (rest from reference TRBV11-3 and TRBJ1-2): EAGVVQSPRYKIIEKKQPVAFWCNPISGHNTLYWYLQNLGQGPELLIRYENEEAVDDSQLPKDRFSAERLKGVDSTLKIQPAELGDSAVYLCASSLGSGYGYTFGSGTRLTVV.

This clone was observed a handful of times. The gene calls are TRBV29-1 and TRBJ2-4; no clear D gene. V gave up 3 bases and J gave up 3 bases, with 12 bases separating them. The germline V gene encodes CDR1 SQVTM and CDR2 ANQGSEA. CDR3 length: 14 amino acids. CDR3 in DNA: TGCAGCGTTGAGGGCAGGATGGACAAAAACATTCAGTACTTC. It specifies CSVEGRMDKNIQYF.

This chain connects TRBV28 to TRBJ2-2, with 8 bases that match TRBD2. CDR3 length equals 15 residues. Germline-derived CDR1 and CDR2 are MDHEN and SYDVKM. With V trimmed by 5 bases and J by 3 bases, 5 bases remained unmatched. In nucleotides, the CDR3 is TGTGCCAGCAGTCGGGGGGGAATCGACACCGGGGAGCTGTTTTTT. It encodes CASSRGGIDTGELFF.

The chain links TRBV5-1 to TRBJ1-2; 10 bases are shared with TRBD1. The CDR3 totals 15 residues. V shed 2 bases, J shed 6 bases, and the junction held 7 bases outside the gene matches. CDR1 and CDR2 (germline): SGHRS, YFSETQ. In nucleotides, the CDR3 is TGCGCCAGCAGCTTAACCGGGACAGGGGCTGATGGCTACACCTTC. Translating it yields CASSLTGTGADGYTF.

This clone was observed once. The CDR3 loop is CAIRGGLNQETQYF. In DNA form, the CDR3 reads TGTGCCATCAGAGGGGGCCTTAACCAAGAGACCCAGTACTTC. The chain couples TRBV10-3 to TRBJ2-5; 7 bases line up with TRBD1. CDR3 size: 14 residues. V lost 6 bases and J lost 0; bases outside the gene matches: 4. Per the germline V gene, CDR1 is ENHRY and CDR2 is SYGVKD.

This rearrangement joins TRBV15 to TRBJ1-5, with TRBD1 matching over 11 bases. The V and J ends lost 5 bases and 9 bases, in that order; junction bases with no gene match: 9. In germline, CDR1 is LNHNV, CDR2 YYDKDF (reference sequence). The CDR3 loop spans 15 amino acids. CDR3 DNA: TGTGCCACCAGCGACAGGACAGGGGGCTATGGGCCCCAGCATTTT. Translated: CATSDRTGGYGPQHF.

Only one count was recorded for this clone. CDR3 sequence reads: CASSFDRGNSPLHF. The DNA of the CDR3 is TGTGCCAGCAGTTTTGACAGGGGGAATTCACCCCTCCACTTT. V gene TRBV27 combines with J gene TRBJ1-6; 9 bases map to TRBD1. V lost 3 bases, J lost 7 bases, and 1 base stayed unmatched. The CDR3 loop spans 14 amino acids. Germline V CDR1 and CDR2: MNHEY, SMNVEV (reference sequence).